Below, one T cell receptor (beta chain) is given with its context. The data stem from a study of blood T cell repertoires in COVID-19. Study background: There were acute and convalescent COVID-19 samples, and they came from the United States, Italy and Spain.

Per the original methods: For nucleated cells, counts were estimated from reference gene primer amplification. The data were produced by immunoSEQ multiplex PCR, yet TCRdb's version contains in-frame clones alone and is incomplete. That table furnishes V, J and clone size, whereas the DNA furnished D and trimming. The table includes 200,000 to 300,000 clones, about 86% detected once. This TCR was recovered from an elderly woman with acute or convalescent COVID-19. The sequenced material came from peripheral blood.

The chain's CDR3 is CASSYSRGPYEQYF. The CDR3 DNA reads TGTGCCAGCAGTTACTCGCGGGGACCTTACGAGCAGTACTTC. The J gene is TRBJ2-7, the V gene TRBV6-5, with D maybe TRBD2 (6 bases). CDR3 length: 14 amino acids. Germline values: CDR1 MNHEY, CDR2 SVGAGI. The V and J ends lost 0 bases and 4 bases respectively, with 10 bases between them.